This TCR beta chain was retrieved from a study of blood T cell repertoires in COVID-19 (dated by TCRdb to the early 2020s). Regarding the complete study: Samples from collaborators originated in the United States, Italy and Spain and spanned both the acute and convalescent phases of COVID-19. The prospective study material was composed of cDNA or gDNA derived from T cells, B-cell-depleted T cells, or PBMCs. Subjects who had been exposed to COVID-19, were actively infected with it, or had recovered from it provided the deeply sampled blood TCRbeta repertoires that made up the dataset. The repertoires were released in a freely available public database intended as a resource for research on the immune response to SARS-CoV-2. The samples were drawn from two sources: the first 160 participants of the ongoing ImmuneRACE study, and 1,000 to 1,500 subjects contributed by 6 global collaborators. A de-identified subject ID, COVID-19 status, age in years and sex were almost always included in the sample metadata. Where available, HLA class I and class II types were taken from metadata supplied by the sample provider and were not determined by assay-based typing. Overall study outcomes, separate from this receptor: The quantity of clinical and demographic metadata differed by source and by participant and was supplied without curation.

The germline V gene gives CDR1 as MNHEY and CDR2 as SVGAGI. From its cysteine to its phenylalanine, the CDR3 spans 14 amino acids. The only DNA kept is the CDR3, 42 bases in frame from the first base. V is trimmed back by 4 bases and J by 5 bases, and the junction contains 5 bases that no gene match accounts for. For this clone: Its antigen remains unidentified. Per-base quality was not reported, and no clone a single base away is much larger than it. This specimen includes other DNA sequences encoding the same CDR3.

Collaborating institutions collected whole blood in K2EDTA tubes following their own protocols. Collaborator samples were shipped for TCRbeta analysis as frozen whole blood, isolated PBMCs, or DNA extracted from either sample type. TCRbeta CDR3 regions were amplified from genomic DNA by means of the immunoSEQ Assay, a bias-controlled multiplex PCR. In the original analysis: Within the assay, amplification of reference gene primers was used to estimate how many nucleated cells each sample contained. Sequence reads were collapsed and filtered to measure the absolute abundance of every unique TCRbeta CDR3 rearrangement. For each sample, productive Simpson clonality was calculated by taking the square root of Simpson's diversity index across productive rearrangements. TCRdb stores this immuneACCESS table with in-frame sequences only. Part of the clones is absent; in the studies checked, under half of the shortfall reflects unresolved V genes, and no reason is known for the rest. That table supplies the V and J calls and clone size; D and trimming were determined from the DNA. The sample table holds around 100,000 clones, of which around four fifths were seen once. Of the sample, approximately 31% falls within the top ten clones.

The specimen was peripheral blood. Recombination linked TRBV6-5 to TRBJ1-2; 9 nucleotides in the junction match TRBD1. This clonotype was obtained from a man aged 65 to 79 with active or convalescent COVID-19. The CDR3 loop reads CASSSGTGLYGYTF. The DNA sequence is given as TGTGCCAGCAGTTCGGGGACAGGGCTATATGGCTACACCTTC.